A selection of T cell receptor beta chains follows, all from one sample in a study of cytotoxic CD8 clonotypes in ibrutinib-treated CLL. TCRdb's copy holds only in-frame clones and misses some; the assay was immunoSEQ multiplex PCR. The table shows about 200,000 clones, with 60% to 80% occurring only once. This material consisted of PBMCs, taken after 12 months of ibrutinib treatment. The receptors come from a human donor with chronic lymphocytic leukemia. CDR3s include the opening cysteine and the closing phenylalanine or tryptophan. A D gene is named only where the DNA matches it firmly. A row's size may be missing; if present it is once, few, many or a size class.

j_call | clone_size | v_call | d_call | cdr3_aa | cdr3_nt
TRBJ1-5 | . | TRBV11-2 | . | CASSPAPGFPPQHF | TGTGCCAGCAGCCCGGCACCGGGGTTTCCGCCCCAGCATTTT
TRBJ1-5 | . | TRBV18 | . | CASSPPAGGQPQHF | TGTGCCAGCTCACCACCCGCAGGTGGCCAGCCCCAGCATTTT
TRBJ2-7 | once | TRBV10-3 | . | CAISERRDGQYF | TGTGCCATCAGTGAGAGGCGGGACGGGCAGTACTTC
TRBJ2-5 | . | TRBV21-1 | . | CASNRTGMTQYF | TGTGCCAGCAACCGGACAGGGATGACCCAGTACTTC
TRBJ1-6 | . | TRBV5-1 | . | CASSLEGGSPLHF | TGCGCCAGCAGCTTGGAGGGAGGATCACCCCTCCACTTT
TRBJ2-2 | . | TRBV29-1 | . | CSVESGANTGELFF | TGCAGCGTTGAATCAGGGGCAAACACCGGGGAGCTGTTTTTT
TRBJ1-6 | . | TRBV30 | . | CAWSVYGTVPLHF | TGTGCCTGGAGTGTGTACGGTACGGTTCCCCTCCACTTT
TRBJ2-7 | . | TRBV7-3 | . | CASSWSTGSYEQYF | TGTGCCAGCAGCTGGTCTACAGGGTCCTACGAGCAGTACTTC
TRBJ2-3 | few | TRBV12-5 | . | CASGLTGSSTDTQYF | TGTGCTAGTGGTTTGACAGGGTCTAGCACAGATACGCAGTATTTT
TRBJ1-1 | . | TRBV10-3 | . | CAISDILLNTEAFF | TGTGCCATCAGTGATATACTGCTGAACACTGAAGCTTTCTTT
TRBJ1-2 | once | TRBV18 | . | CASSLSGTNYGYTF | TGTGCCAGCTCACTATCCGGGACGAACTATGGCTACACCTTC
TRBJ2-1 | . | TRBV7-2 | . | CASSPAGNEQFF | TGTGCCAGCAGCCCGGCCGGGAATGAGCAGTTCTTC
TRBJ2-1 | . | TRBV6-1 | . | CASRHDRYGEQFF | TGTGCCAGCAGGCACGACCGGTATGGGGAGCAGTTCTTC
TRBJ1-1 | . | TRBV6-5 | . | CASSYSGLGKTEAFF | TGTGCCAGCAGTTACTCGGGGCTAGGGAAGACTGAAGCTTTCTTT
TRBJ1-1 | once | TRBV7-2 | TRBD1 | CASSLSGQGSAFF | TGTGCCAGCAGCTTATCAGGACAGGGAAGTGCTTTCTTT
TRBJ1-3 | . | TRBV6-1 | . | CASMVHSSGNTIYF | TGTGCCAGCATGGTACACAGCTCTGGAAACACCATATATTTT
TRBJ1-2 | once | TRBV28 | . | CASRLGGDYGYTF | TGTGCCAGCAGGCTAGGTGGAGACTATGGCTACACCTTC
TRBJ2-7 | . | TRBV25-1 | TRBD2 | CASSELGPRWGGEQYF | TGTGCCAGCAGTGAATTGGGCCCTAGGTGGGGGGGCGAGCAGTACTTC
TRBJ2-7 | . | TRBV28 | TRBD1 | CASSSGQGWHKQYF | TGTGCCAGCAGTTCAGGACAGGGCTGGCACAAGCAGTACTTC
TRBJ2-1 | . | TRBV7-8 | TRBD1 | CASSTKQGSLEQFF | TGTGCCAGCAGCACTAAACAGGGGTCTTTGGAGCAGTTCTTC
TRBJ2-7 | . | TRBV21-1 | . | CASSEYRVPRAQYF | TGTGCCAGCAGCGAGTACAGGGTGCCGCGGGCGCAGTACTTC
TRBJ1-4 | . | TRBV5-4 | . | CASSPAGKHRNEKLFF | TGTGCCAGCAGCCCGGCCGGGAAGCACCGTAATGAAAAACTGTTTTTT
TRBJ1-6 | few | TRBV23-1 | . | CASSQSRRNLQPLHF | TGCGCCAGCAGTCAATCGCGGCGAAACCTCCAACCCCTCCACTTT
TRBJ1-6 | . | TRBV6-5 | . | CASSLSFNSPLHF | TGTGCCAGCAGTCTCTCTTTTAATTCACCCCTCCACTTT
TRBJ1-1 | . | TRBV14 | . | CASSPNNRASNTEAFF | TGTGCCAGCAGCCCGAACAACAGGGCCTCGAACACTGAAGCTTTCTTT
TRBJ1-1 | few | TRBV27 | TRBD1 | CASGRTGGKAFF | TGTGCCAGCGGTAGAACAGGGGGCAAAGCTTTCTTT
TRBJ2-7 | . | TRBV6-1 | . | CASSEEASGEQYF | TGTGCCAGCAGTGAAGAGGCTTCTGGGGAGCAGTACTTC
TRBJ1-4 | . | TRBV27 | . | CASSFVALSKLFF | TGTGCCAGCAGTTTCGTCGCCCTTTCAAAACTGTTTTTT
TRBJ2-5 | . | TRBV7-9 | . | CASSPWRGQETQYF | TGTGCCAGCAGCCCCTGGAGGGGCCAAGAGACCCAGTACTTC
TRBJ2-1 | once | TRBV5-1 | TRBD2 | CASSSAGGEQFF | TGCGCCAGCAGCTCTGCGGGAGGAGAGCAGTTCTTC
TRBJ1-2 | . | TRBV27 | . | CASSGRENYGYTF | TGTGCCAGCAGTGGCAGGGAAAACTATGGCTACACCTTC
TRBJ2-7 | . | TRBV6-5 | TRBD1 | CASSRGQGSSYEQYF | TGTGCCAGCAGCCGAGGACAGGGGTCGTCCTACGAGCAGTACTTC
TRBJ2-1 | . | TRBV27 | TRBD1 | CASSPQTGGFNEQFF | TGTGCCAGCAGTCCCCAGACAGGGGGCTTCAATGAGCAGTTCTTC
TRBJ2-1 | . | TRBV28 | TRBD2 | CASSLLGLAGERGSYNEQFF | TGTGCCAGCAGTTTATTGGGACTAGCGGGAGAAAGGGGCTCCTACAATGAGCAGTTCTTC
TRBJ2-7 | . | TRBV1 | . | CTSSQGTGTHEQYF | TGCACCAGCAGCCAGGGGACGGGGACCCACGAGCAGTACTTC